Sequencing of this T cell receptor beta chain was carried out in a study of human T cells and chemical hapten exposure. TCRdb called the RACE reads again in MiXCR, with one record for every CDR3 protein. The sample has approximately 90,000 distinct CDR3 sequences; about 8.5% are singletons. The time point denotes: pre-sensitization, week 0. Treatment meaning: therapeutic diphenylcyclopropenone sensitization with weekly scalp DPC. This clonotype was counted ten times or more. This receptor was obtained from a middle-aged man with alopecia areata. Some clones in this sample may be carry-over from other donors' samples. This sample comprised whole blood, obtained in connection with sensitization to the hapten diphenylcyclopropenone (DPC).

The CDR3: CASSLYLPGGHMEAFF. DNA for the CDR3: TGTGCCAGCAGCTTATATCTCCCGGGGGGCCATATGGAAGCTTTCTTT. This chain uses TRBV5-6 with TRBJ1-1; D perhaps matches TRBD1 (6 bases). This CDR3 is built from 16 residues. Deletions cut 2 bases from V and 8 bases from J, with 22 bases between. Looked up from germline, CDR1 is SGHDT and CDR2 is YYEEEE.